This TCR beta chain was identified in a study of blood T cell repertoires in COVID-19. Study information: Spain, Italy and the United States supplied samples that represented acute and convalescent COVID-19. PBMCs, B-cell-depleted T cells, or T cells were the source of the cDNA or gDNA that made up the material.

V shed 1 base and J shed 5 bases, with 16 bases lying between them. The CDR3 contains 16 residues. Germline CDR1 reads LGHNA; CDR2 reads YSLEER. Generated by immunoSEQ multiplex PCR, the TCRdb table keeps only in-frame clones and is missing some. The sample holds tens of thousands of clones, less than 85% seen once. The specimen was peripheral blood. This TCR was recovered from a man between 65 and 79 years old with COVID-19, enrolled during active disease. The chain couples TRBV4-3 to TRBJ2-3; tentative D call: TRBD2 (5 bases). The CDR3 is CASSQAFAQAGDTQYF. The CDR3 DNA sequence: TGCGCCAGCAGCCAAGCTTTCGCTCAGGCGGGAGATACGCAGTATTTT.